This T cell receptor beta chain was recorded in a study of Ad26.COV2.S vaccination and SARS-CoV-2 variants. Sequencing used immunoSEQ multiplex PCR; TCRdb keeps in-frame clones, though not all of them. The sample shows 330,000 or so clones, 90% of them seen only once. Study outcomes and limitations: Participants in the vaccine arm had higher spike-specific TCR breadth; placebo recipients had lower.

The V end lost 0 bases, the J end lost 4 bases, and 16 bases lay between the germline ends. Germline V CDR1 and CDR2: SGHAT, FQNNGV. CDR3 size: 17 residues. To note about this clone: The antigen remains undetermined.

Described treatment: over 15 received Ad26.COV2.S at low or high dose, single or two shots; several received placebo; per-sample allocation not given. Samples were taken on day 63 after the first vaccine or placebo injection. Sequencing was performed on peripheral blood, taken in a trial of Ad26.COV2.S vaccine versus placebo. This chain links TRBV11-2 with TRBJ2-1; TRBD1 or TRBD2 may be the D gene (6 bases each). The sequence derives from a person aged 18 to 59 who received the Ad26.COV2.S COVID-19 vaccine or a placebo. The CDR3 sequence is CASSLDGLGGPYNEQFF. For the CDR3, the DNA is TGTGCCAGCAGCTTAGACGGTCTGGGGGGCCCTTACAATGAGCAGTTCTTC.